Each of the 27 T cell receptor beta chains below was sequenced from the same sample in a study of cytomegalovirus exposure and HLA in healthy donors. A multiplex PCR was run with 60 Vbeta primers and 13 Jbeta primers. Libraries were prepared by immunoSEQ multiplex PCR; TCRdb keeps only in-frame clonotypes and omits some of them. The data show around 80,000 clones, roughly a tenth seen once. Sequenced sample: PBMCs. All receptors come from a man between 60 and 75 years old in good health and CMV-seropositive.

There are a few counts of this clone. This chain uses TRBV4-2 with TRBJ2-7, with a tentative D call TRBD2 (5 bases). Trimming stripped 4 bases from V and 4 bases from J, with 8 bases between. Germline assignment: CDR1 LGHNA and CDR2 YNFKEQ. The CDR3 contains 12 residues. The CDR3 is CASSLGEYEQYF. CDR3 nucleotides: TGTGCCAGCAGCCTCGGGGAGTACGAGCAGTACTTC.

The chain employs TRBV28 and TRBJ1-5, with TRBD1 as a possible D gene (6 bases). CDR3 length equals 16 residues. Trimming took off 1 base at V and 0 bases at J, with 10 bases between the two ends. Germline V gene data show CDR1 as MDHEN and CDR2 as SYDVKM. The CDR3 loop reads CASSLSGANSNQPQHF. The CDR3 DNA sequence: TGTGCCAGCAGTTTATCAGGGGCGAATAGCAATCAGCCCCAGCATTTT.

This clone was seen a handful of times. This rearrangement joins TRBV7-2 to TRBJ1-1; no clear D gene. V was shortened by 3 bases and J by 3 bases, with 8 bases between the two germline ends. This CDR3 has 13 amino acids. Germline CDR1 reads SGHTA; CDR2 reads FQGNSA. The CDR3: CASSFTEDTEAFF. The CDR3 nucleotides read TGTGCCAGCAGCTTTACGGAGGACACTGAAGCTTTCTTT.

The V call is TRBV19, the J call TRBJ1-2, with 8 nucleotides matching TRBD1. The V gene end was trimmed by 3 bases and the J gene end by 6 bases; junction bases not matched to a gene: 3. Germline V gene data show CDR1 as LNHDA and CDR2 as SQIVND (reference sequence). The length of the CDR3 is 13 residues. CDR3 nucleotide sequence: TGTGCCAGTAGTATGATGACAGGGGATGGCTACACCTTC. Its protein is CASSMMTGDGYTF.

This clone was detected a few times. V usage is TRBV18 and J usage is TRBJ2-2, with TRBD2 as a possible D gene (6 bases). This CDR3 is 16 amino acids long. Trimming pared 1 base from V and 0 bases from J, leaving 9 bases between. Per the germline V gene, CDR1 is KGHSH and CDR2 is LQKENI. The CDR3 nucleotides are TGTGCCAGCTCACCACAGCGGACTACGAACACCGGGGAGCTGTTTTTT. It specifies CASSPQRTTNTGELFF.

The chain uses TRBV6-1 and TRBJ2-3; TRBD1 agrees at 9 bases. The CDR3 consists of 14 residues. The germline V gene encodes CDR1 MNHNS and CDR2 SASEGT. The junction had 4 bases not matched to a gene; V was cut back by 6 bases and J by 3 bases. CDR3 loop: CASRPGQGTDTQYF. For the CDR3, the DNA is TGTGCCAGCAGACCGGGACAGGGAACAGATACGCAGTATTTT.

This chain uses TRBV5-6 with TRBJ2-2; no clear D. The CDR3 spans 13 residues. Trimming left V 2 bases short and J 5 bases short, with 7 bases between. Per the germline V gene, CDR1 is SGHDT and CDR2 is YYEEEE. CDR3 region: CASSFQVTGELFF. The CDR3 nucleotides are TGTGCCAGCAGCTTCCAGGTGACCGGGGAGCTGTTTTTT.

For the CDR3, the DNA is TGTGCCAGCAGTAACGGTCCTACCGGGGAGCTGTTTTTT. This codes for CASSNGPTGELFF. The chain combines TRBV6-1 with TRBJ2-2; no clear D gene. Germline values: CDR1 MNHNS, CDR2 SASEGT. The CDR3 runs to 13 residues. The ends were cut back, 5 bases at V and 5 bases at J, with 9 bases in the middle.

This chain uses TRBV6-1 with TRBJ2-5; perhaps TRBD2 as D (5 bases). V lost 6 bases and J lost 2, with 10 bases in between. Germline assignment: CDR1 MNHNS and CDR2 SASEGT. This CDR3 is built from 13 residues. CDR3 amino acids: CASSVSGQETQYF. CDR3 in DNA: TGTGCCAGCAGCGTATCGGGGCAAGAGACCCAGTACTTC.

The V and J genes are TRBV29-1 and TRBJ2-7, with a possible D match to TRBD2 (6 bases). The ends were cut back, 6 bases at V and 8 bases at J, with 17 bases in the middle. This CDR3 contains 12 residues. The V gene's germline CDR1 is SQVTM and CDR2 ANQGSEA. The CDR3 nucleotides are TGCAGCGTCTGGACGGCCGGGGGACAGCAGTACGTC. It is translated as CSVWTAGGQQYV.

The rearrangement uses TRBV19 and TRBJ1-4, with 8 positions matching TRBD1. In germline, CDR1 is LNHDA, CDR2 SQIVND (reference sequence). There are 13 residues in the CDR3. With 6 bases clipped from V and 8 bases from J, the junction kept 5 bases outside the gene matches. The CDR3 coding sequence is TGTGCCAGTAGGGACAGGGTCAGAGAAAAACTGTTTTTT. Its protein product is CASRDRVREKLFF.

This clone has a handful of counts. The chain is built from TRBV6-6 and TRBJ2-1, with 7 positions matching TRBD1. The CDR3 is 15 amino acids. CDR1 and CDR2 (germline): MNHNY, SVGAGI (reference sequence). The V gene end was trimmed by 6 bases and the J gene end by 2 bases; junction bases not matched to a gene: 7. In nucleotides, the CDR3 is TGTGCCAGCAGCGACCGGGACAGTCCCTACAATGAGCAGTTCTTC. This gives the protein CASSDRDSPYNEQFF.

Only a few counts were recorded for this clone. The J gene is TRBJ2-2, the V gene TRBV6-5; a possible D gene is TRBD2 (5 bases). V lost 5 bases, J lost 2 bases, and 12 bases lay in between. From germline, CDR1 is MNHEY and CDR2 SVGAGI. This CDR3 region has 15 residues. In nucleotides, the CDR3 is TGTGCCAGCAGTCCCCCGGGAACCAACACCGGGGAGCTGTTTTTT. Translated, it gives CASSPPGTNTGELFF.

The chain has TRBV5-1 and TRBJ2-2, with no clear D. Germline CDR1 is SGHRS and CDR2 is YFSETQ. The length of the CDR3 is 15 residues. V lost 1 base and J 1 base, leaving 8 bases between the germline ends. DNA of the CDR3: TGCGCCAGCAGCTTGAGCAGGCTGAACACCGGGGAGCTGTTTTTT. It yields the protein CASSLSRLNTGELFF.

This sequence joins TRBV5-1 and TRBJ2-2; possibly TRBD2 for D (5 bases). Germline V gives CDR1 SGHRS, CDR2 YFSETQ. V shed 1 base and J shed 5 bases, with 18 bases lying between them. The CDR3 is 17 amino acids. In nucleotides, the CDR3 is TGCGCCAGCAGCTTGCAGCCCCTCGGGGTAGAAACCGGGGAGCTGTTTTTT. As protein: CASSLQPLGVETGELFF.

This clone was detected a few times. The chain uses TRBV29-1 and TRBJ2-2; 7 nucleotides line up with TRBD2. Germline-derived CDR1 and CDR2 are SQVTM and ANQGSEA. The CDR3 is 15 residues long. Trimming at V came to 6 bases and at J to 0 bases, leaving 7 bases not matched to a gene. The CDR3: CSVHPSGANTGELFF. For the CDR3, the DNA is TGCAGCGTCCACCCGAGCGGGGCGAACACCGGGGAGCTGTTTTTT.

This clone was seen a few times. The gene calls are TRBV18 and TRBJ2-3; 7 bases match TRBD2. CDR1 is KGHSH and CDR2 is LQKENI in the germline V gene. V lost 3 bases and J lost 2; bases outside the gene matches: 8. The CDR3 is 16 residues long. The CDR3 coding sequence is TGTGCCAGCTCACCGGAGGCGGGGGATAACACAGATACGCAGTATTTT. Translating it yields CASSPEAGDNTDTQYF.

The rearrangement uses TRBV7-9 and TRBJ1-1; TRBD1 might be the D (5 bases). Trimming shortened V by 0 bases and J by 4 bases, and 9 bases separated the two germline ends. The CDR3 covers 14 residues. Germline-derived CDR1 and CDR2 are SEHNR and FQNEAQ (reference sequence). Here the CDR3 DNA reads TGTGCCAGCAGCTTAGCGCACGGGGGCACTGAAGCTTTCTTT. This sequence encodes CASSLAHGGTEAFF.

The chain has TRBV5-1 and TRBJ2-3, with TRBD2 matching over 11 bases. The CDR3 is made up of 16 amino acids. The ends lost 4 bases at V and 2 bases at J; junction bases unmatched: 6. Germline values: CDR1 SGHRS, CDR2 YFSETQ. For the CDR3, the DNA is TGCGCCAGCAGCCTAGTTAGCGGGAGGGCCACAGATACGCAGTATTTT. Translated: CASSLVSGRATDTQYF.

This clone occurred a few times. The CDR3 sequence is CASSPGQETQYF. CDR3 DNA sequence: TGTGCCAGTAGCCCCGGGCAAGAGACCCAGTACTTC. This chain connects TRBV19 to TRBJ2-5; D call uncertain. The CDR3 has 12 amino acids. V was clipped by 6 bases and J by 2 bases, with 7 bases between them. The germline V gene has CDR1 LNHDA and CDR2 SQIVND (reference sequence). Full variable domain (outside the CDR3, taken from reference TRBV19 and TRBJ2-5): DGGITQSPKYLFRKEGQNVTLSCEQNLNHDAMYWYRQDPGQGLRLIYYSQIVNDFQKGDIAEGYSVSREKKESFPLTVTSAQKNPTAFYLCASSPGQETQYFGPGTRLLVL.

V is TRBV9 and J is TRBJ2-7, with 9 bases fitting TRBD2. Germline values: CDR1 SGDLS, CDR2 YYNGEE. The V and J ends lost 4 bases and 4 bases, in that order; junction bases with no gene match: 15. The CDR3 contains 17 residues. Written as DNA, the CDR3 is TGTGCCAGCAGCCCTCAGGGGGAGGCTAGCGGGAAGTACGAGCAGTACTTC. It specifies CASSPQGEASGKYEQYF.

The V and J genes are TRBV30 and TRBJ1-5; D is possibly TRBD1 (5 bases). V shed 5 bases and J shed 4 bases, with 12 bases lying between them. This CDR3 contains 13 residues. Germline V gene lookup returns CDR1 GTSNPN and CDR2 SVGIG (reference sequence). CDR3 amino acids: CAWDQGGNQPQHF. The CDR3 coding sequence is TGTGCCTGGGACCAGGGAGGGAATCAGCCCCAGCATTTT.

This chain connects TRBV27 to TRBJ1-1; 10 bases map to TRBD1. V trimming: 7 bases; J trimming: 5 bases; junction bases outside the gene matches: 7. Germline-derived CDR1 and CDR2 are MNHEY and SMNVEV (reference sequence). This CDR3 region has 14 residues. The CDR3 sequence is CASTNGQGGTEAFF. DNA for the CDR3: TGTGCCAGCACTAACGGACAGGGGGGGACTGAAGCTTTCTTT.

A few counts support this clone. The rearrangement links TRBV19 to TRBJ2-5, with 7 positions matching TRBD1. V trimming: 4 bases; J trimming: 4 bases; junction bases outside the gene matches: 6. The CDR3 contains 14 residues. The germline V gene encodes CDR1 LNHDA and CDR2 SQIVND (reference sequence). The CDR3 spells CASSTHRGGETQYF. CDR3 bases: TGTGCCAGTAGTACCCACAGGGGTGGAGAGACCCAGTACTTC.

V usage is TRBV7-6 and J usage is TRBJ2-2, with 9 bases lining up with TRBD2. With V trimmed by 5 bases and J by 0 bases, 4 bases remained unmatched. Germline V gene data show CDR1 as SGHVS and CDR2 as FNYEAQ. The CDR3 has 16 amino acids. The CDR3 DNA follows: TGTGCCAGCAGCCCGACTAGCGGATCGAACACCGGGGAGCTGTTTTTT. The encoded protein is CASSPTSGSNTGELFF.

The sample holds a few counts of this clone. The chain employs TRBV4-1 and TRBJ2-7, with TRBD1 identical over 8 bases. The trim removed 7 bases at V and 3 bases at J, leaving 11 bases unmatched. CDR1 and CDR2 (germline): MGHRA, YSYEKL. The CDR3 has 15 residues. CDR3 DNA: TGCGCCAGCACCCCAAGGACAGGGTCGATCTACGAGCAGTACTTC. It encodes CASTPRTGSIYEQYF.

The chain employs TRBV2 and TRBJ2-2; 8 bases agree with TRBD1. This CDR3 is built from 14 residues. CDR1 is SNHLY and CDR2 is FYNNEI in the germline V gene. V lost 4 bases and J lost 4; bases outside the gene matches: 2. The CDR3 DNA sequence: TGTGCCAGCAGTGGGGACAGGCTCACCGGGGAGCTGTTTTTT. Translation gives CASSGDRLTGELFF.